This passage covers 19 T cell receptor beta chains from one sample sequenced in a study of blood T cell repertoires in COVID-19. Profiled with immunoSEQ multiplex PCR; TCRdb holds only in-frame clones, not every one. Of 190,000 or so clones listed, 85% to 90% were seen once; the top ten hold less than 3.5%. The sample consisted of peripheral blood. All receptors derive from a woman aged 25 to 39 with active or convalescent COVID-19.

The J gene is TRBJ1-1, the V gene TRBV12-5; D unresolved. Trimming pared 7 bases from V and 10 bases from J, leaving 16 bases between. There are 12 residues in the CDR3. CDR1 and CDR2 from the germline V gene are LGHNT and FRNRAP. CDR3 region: CASAIGEGRAFF. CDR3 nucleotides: TGTGCTAGTGCCATTGGAGAAGGGAGAGCTTTCTTT.

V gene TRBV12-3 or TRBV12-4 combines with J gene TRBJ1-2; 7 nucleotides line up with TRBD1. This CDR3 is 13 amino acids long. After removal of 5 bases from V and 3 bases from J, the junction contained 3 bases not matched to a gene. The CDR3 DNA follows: TGTGCCAGCAGTGACAGGGTTGACTATGGCTACACCTTC. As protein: CASSDRVDYGYTF.

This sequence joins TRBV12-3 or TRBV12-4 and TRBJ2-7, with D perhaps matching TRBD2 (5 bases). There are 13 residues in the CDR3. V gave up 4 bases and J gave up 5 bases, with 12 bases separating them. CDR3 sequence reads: CASSSVGVHEQYF. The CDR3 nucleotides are TGTGCCAGCAGTTCGGTGGGAGTCCACGAGCAGTACTTC.

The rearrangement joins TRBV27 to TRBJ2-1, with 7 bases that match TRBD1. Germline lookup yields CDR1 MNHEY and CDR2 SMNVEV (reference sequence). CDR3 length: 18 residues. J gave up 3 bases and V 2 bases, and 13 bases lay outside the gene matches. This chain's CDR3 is CASSLTHGQEELYNEQFF. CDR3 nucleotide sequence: TGTGCCAGCAGTTTAACCCACGGACAGGAAGAACTCTACAATGAGCAGTTCTTC.

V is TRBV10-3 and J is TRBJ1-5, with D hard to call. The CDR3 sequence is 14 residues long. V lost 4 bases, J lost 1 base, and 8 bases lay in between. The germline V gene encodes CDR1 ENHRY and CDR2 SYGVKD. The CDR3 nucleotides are TGTGCCATCAGTGTTGCCGGGAGCAATCAGCCCCAGCATTTT. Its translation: CAISVAGSNQPQHF.

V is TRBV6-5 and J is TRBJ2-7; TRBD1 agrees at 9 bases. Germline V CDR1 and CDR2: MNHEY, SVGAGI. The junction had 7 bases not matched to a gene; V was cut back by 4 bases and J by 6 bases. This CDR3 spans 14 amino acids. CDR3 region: CASSLVRDRVEQYF. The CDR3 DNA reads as TGTGCCAGCAGTTTGGTCCGGGACAGGGTCGAGCAGTACTTC.

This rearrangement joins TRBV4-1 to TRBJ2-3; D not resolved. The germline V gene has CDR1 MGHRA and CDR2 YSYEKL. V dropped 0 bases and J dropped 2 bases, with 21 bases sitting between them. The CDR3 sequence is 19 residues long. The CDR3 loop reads CASSQDSPARPLSTDTQYF. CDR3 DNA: TGCGCCAGCAGCCAAGATTCCCCGGCCAGGCCGCTATCCACAGATACGCAGTATTTT.

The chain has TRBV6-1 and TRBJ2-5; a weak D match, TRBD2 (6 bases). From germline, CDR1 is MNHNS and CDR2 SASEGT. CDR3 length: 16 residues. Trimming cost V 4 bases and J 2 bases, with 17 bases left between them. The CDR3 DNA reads TGTGCCAGCAGTGGGGATTGGGACTGGCGGCAAGAGACCCAGTACTTC. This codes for CASSGDWDWRQETQYF.

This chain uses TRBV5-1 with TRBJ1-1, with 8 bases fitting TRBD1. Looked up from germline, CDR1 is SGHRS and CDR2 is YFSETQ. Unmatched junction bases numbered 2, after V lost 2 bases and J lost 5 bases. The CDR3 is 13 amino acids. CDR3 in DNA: TGCGCCAGCAGCTTTCAGGGGGCAACTGAAGCTTTCTTT. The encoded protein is CASSFQGATEAFF.

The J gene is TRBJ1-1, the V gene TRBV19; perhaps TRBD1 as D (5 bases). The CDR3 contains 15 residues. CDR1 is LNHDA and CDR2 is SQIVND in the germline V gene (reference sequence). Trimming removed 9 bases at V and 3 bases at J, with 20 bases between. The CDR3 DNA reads TGTGCCAGCCGACACCTGGGGCCTCCCGACACTGAAGCTTTCTTT. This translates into CASRHLGPPDTEAFF.

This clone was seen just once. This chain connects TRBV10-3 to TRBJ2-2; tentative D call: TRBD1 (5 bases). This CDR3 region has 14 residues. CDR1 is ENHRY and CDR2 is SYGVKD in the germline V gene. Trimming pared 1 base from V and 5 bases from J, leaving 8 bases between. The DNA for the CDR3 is TGTGCCATCAGTGAGTTAGGGGAAACCGGGGAGCTGTTTTTT. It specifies CAISELGETGELFF.

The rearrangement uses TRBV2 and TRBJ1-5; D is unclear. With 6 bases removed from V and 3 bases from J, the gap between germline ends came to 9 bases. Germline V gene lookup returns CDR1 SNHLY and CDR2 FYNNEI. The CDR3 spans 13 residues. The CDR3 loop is CASSGALNQPQHF. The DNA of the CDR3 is TGTGCCAGCAGCGGAGCCCTCAATCAGCCCCAGCATTTT.

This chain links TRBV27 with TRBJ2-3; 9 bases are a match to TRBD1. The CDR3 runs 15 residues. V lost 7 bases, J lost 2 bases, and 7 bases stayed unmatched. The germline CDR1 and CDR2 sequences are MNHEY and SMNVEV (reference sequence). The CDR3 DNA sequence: TGTGCCAGCACTTTCGGACAGGGGCCCACAGATACGCAGTATTTT. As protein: CASTFGQGPTDTQYF.

This chain's CDR3 is CASSLSGRGETQYF. Here the CDR3 DNA reads TGTGCCAGCAGTTTATCCGGGCGCGGGGAGACCCAGTACTTC. The chain carries TRBV27 and TRBJ2-5; D is perhaps TRBD2 (5 bases). Trimming left V 0 bases short and J 5 bases short, with 10 bases between. Germline V gene lookup returns CDR1 MNHEY and CDR2 SMNVEV (reference sequence). The CDR3 sequence is 14 residues long.

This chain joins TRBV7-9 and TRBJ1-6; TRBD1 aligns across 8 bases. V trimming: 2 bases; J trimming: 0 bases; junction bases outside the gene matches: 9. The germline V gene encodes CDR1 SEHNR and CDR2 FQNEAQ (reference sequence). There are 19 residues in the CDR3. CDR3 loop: CASSLFRDRSNSYNSPLHF. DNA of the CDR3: TGTGCCAGCAGCTTATTTAGGGACAGGTCTAACTCCTATAATTCACCCCTCCACTTT. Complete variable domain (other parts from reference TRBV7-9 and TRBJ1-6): DTGVSQNPRHKITKRGQNVTFRCDPISEHNRLYWYRQTLGQGPEFLTYFQNEAQLEKSRLLSDRFSAERPKGSFSTLEIQRTEQGDSAMYLCASSLFRDRSNSYNSPLHFGNGTRLTVT.

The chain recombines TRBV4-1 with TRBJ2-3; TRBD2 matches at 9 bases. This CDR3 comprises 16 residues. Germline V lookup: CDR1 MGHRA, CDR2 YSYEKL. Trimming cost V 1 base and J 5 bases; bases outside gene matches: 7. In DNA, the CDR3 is TGCGCCAGCAGCCAAGTTAGCGGGGGCGCGAAAGATACGCAGTATTTT. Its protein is CASSQVSGGAKDTQYF.

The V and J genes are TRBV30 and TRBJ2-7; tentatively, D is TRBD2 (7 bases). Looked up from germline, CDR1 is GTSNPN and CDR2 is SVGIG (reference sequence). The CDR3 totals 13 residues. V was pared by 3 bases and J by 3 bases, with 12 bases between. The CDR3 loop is CAWRGGGDYEQYF. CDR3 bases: TGTGCCTGGAGGGGAGGGGGGGACTACGAGCAGTACTTC.

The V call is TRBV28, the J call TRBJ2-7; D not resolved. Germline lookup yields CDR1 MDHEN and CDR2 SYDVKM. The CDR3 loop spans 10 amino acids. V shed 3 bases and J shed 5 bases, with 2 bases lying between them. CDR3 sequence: CASSFNEQYF. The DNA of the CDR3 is TGTGCCAGCAGTTTCAACGAGCAGTACTTC.

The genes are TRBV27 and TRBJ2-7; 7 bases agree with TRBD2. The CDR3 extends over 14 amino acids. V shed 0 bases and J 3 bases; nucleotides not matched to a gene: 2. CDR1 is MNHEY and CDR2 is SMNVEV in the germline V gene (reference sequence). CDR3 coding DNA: TGTGCCAGCAGTTTATCCTCGGGGGGCTACGAGCAGTACTTC. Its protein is CASSLSSGGYEQYF.